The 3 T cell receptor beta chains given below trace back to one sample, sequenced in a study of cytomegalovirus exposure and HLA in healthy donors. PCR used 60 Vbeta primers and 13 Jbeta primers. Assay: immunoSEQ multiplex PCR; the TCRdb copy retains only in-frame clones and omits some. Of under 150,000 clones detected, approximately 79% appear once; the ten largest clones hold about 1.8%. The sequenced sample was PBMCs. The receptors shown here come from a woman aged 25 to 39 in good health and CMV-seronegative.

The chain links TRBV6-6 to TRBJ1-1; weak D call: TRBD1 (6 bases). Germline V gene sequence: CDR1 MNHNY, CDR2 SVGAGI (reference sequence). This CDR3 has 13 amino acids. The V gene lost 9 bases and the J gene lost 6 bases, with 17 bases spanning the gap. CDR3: CASSQGPGSEAFF. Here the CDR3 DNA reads TGTGCCAGTTCTCAGGGGCCCGGGTCTGAAGCTTTCTTT.

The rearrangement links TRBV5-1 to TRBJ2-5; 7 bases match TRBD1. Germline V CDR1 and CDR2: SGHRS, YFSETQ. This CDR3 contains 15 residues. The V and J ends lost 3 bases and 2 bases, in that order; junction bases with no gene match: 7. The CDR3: CASSSLGTAQETQYF. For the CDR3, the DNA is TGCGCCAGCAGCTCCCTCGGGACAGCTCAAGAGACCCAGTACTTC.

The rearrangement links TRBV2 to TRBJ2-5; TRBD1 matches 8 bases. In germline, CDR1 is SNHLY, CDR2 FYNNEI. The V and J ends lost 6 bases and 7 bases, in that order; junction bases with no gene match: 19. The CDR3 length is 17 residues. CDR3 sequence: CASRGTHSGTGLATQYF. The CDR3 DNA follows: TGTGCCAGCAGGGGTACTCATTCCGGGACAGGCTTGGCGACCCAGTACTTC.